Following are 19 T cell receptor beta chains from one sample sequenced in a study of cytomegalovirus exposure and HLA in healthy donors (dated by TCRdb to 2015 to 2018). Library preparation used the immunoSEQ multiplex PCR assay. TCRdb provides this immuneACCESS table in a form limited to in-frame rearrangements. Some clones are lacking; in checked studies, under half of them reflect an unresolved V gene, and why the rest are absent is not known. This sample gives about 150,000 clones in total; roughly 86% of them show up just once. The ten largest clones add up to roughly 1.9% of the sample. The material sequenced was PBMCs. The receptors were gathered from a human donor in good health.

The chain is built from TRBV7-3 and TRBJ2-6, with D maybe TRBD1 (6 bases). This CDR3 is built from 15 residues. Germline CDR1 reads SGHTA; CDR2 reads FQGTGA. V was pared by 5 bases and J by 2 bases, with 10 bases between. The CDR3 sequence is CASSEQGTGANVLTF. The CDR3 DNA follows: TGTGCCAGCAGCGAACAGGGAACTGGGGCCAACGTCCTGACTTTC.

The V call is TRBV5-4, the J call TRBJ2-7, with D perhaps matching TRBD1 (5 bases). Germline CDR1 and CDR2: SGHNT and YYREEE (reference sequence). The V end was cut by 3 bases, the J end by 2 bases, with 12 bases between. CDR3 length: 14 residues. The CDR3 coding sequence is TGTGCCAGCAGCTCTACAGGACCTACCTACGAGCAGTACTTC. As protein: CASSSTGPTYEQYF.

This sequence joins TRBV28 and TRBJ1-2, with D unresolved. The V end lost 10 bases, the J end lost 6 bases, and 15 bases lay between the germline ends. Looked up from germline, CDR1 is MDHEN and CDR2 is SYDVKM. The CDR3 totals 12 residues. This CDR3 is CAITEDMNGYTF. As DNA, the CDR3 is TGTGCCATCACAGAAGATATGAATGGCTACACCTTC.

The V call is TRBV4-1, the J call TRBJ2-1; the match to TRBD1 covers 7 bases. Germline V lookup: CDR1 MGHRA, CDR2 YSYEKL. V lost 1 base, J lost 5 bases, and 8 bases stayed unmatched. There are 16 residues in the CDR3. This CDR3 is CASSQGPDRENNEQFF. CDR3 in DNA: TGCGCCAGCAGCCAAGGACCAGACAGGGAAAACAATGAGCAGTTCTTC.

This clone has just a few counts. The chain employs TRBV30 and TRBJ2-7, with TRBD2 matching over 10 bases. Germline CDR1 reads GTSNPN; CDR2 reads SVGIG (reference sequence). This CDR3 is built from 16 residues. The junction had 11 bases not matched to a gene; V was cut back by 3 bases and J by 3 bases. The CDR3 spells CAWSEGIRTSGYEQYF. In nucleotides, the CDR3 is TGTGCCTGGAGCGAGGGGATCCGGACTAGCGGCTACGAGCAGTACTTC.

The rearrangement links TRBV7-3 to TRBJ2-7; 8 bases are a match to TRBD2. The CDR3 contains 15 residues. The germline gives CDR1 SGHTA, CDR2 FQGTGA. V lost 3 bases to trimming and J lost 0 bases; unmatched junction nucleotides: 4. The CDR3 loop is CASSFLAGPSYEQYF. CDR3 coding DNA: TGTGCCAGCAGCTTCCTAGCGGGCCCCTCCTACGAGCAGTACTTC.

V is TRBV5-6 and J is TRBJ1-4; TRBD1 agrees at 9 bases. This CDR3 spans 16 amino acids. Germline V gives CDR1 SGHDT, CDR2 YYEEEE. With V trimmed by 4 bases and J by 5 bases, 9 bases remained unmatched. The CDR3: CASSLRGQGKNEKLFF. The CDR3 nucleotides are TGTGCCAGCAGCCTCCGAGGACAGGGGAAAAATGAAAAACTGTTTTTT.

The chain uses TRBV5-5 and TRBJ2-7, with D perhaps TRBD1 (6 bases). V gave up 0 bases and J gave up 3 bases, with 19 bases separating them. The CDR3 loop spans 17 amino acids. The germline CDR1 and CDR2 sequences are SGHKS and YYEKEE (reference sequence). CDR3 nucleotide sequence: TGTGCCAGCAGCTTGGGGAGTCAGAGGGGCAGGGGCTACGAGCAGTACTTC. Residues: CASSLGSQRGRGYEQYF.

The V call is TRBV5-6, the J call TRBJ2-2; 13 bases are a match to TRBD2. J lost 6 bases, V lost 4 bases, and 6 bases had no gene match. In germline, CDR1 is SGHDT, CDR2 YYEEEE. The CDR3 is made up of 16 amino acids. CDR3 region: CASSLWTSGSSGELFF. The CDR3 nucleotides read TGTGCCAGCAGCCTTTGGACTAGCGGGAGTTCCGGGGAGCTGTTTTTT.

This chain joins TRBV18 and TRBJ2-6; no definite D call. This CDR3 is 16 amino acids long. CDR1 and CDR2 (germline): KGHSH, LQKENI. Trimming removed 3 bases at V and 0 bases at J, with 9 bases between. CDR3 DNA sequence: TGTGCCAGCTCACCGTCCCAATCCTCTGGGGCCAACGTCCTGACTTTC. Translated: CASSPSQSSGANVLTF.

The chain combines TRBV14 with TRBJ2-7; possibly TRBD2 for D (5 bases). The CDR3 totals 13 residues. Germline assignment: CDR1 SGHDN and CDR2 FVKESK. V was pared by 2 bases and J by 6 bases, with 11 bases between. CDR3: CASSQREIGEQYF. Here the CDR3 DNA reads TGTGCCAGCAGCCAAAGGGAGATCGGCGAGCAGTACTTC.

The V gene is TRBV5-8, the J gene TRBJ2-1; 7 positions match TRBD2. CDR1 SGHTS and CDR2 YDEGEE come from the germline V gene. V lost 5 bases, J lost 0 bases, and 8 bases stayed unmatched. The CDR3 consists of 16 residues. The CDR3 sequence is CASSLRDYSSYNEQFF. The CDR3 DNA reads TGTGCCAGCAGTCTTCGGGACTACAGCTCCTACAATGAGCAGTTCTTC.

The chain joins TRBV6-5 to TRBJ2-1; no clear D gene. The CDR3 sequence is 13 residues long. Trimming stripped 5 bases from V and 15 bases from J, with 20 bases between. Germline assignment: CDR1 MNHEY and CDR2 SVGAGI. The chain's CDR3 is CASSTHPDQRWFF. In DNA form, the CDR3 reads TGTGCCAGCAGTACCCACCCTGACCAGAGGTGGTTCTTC.

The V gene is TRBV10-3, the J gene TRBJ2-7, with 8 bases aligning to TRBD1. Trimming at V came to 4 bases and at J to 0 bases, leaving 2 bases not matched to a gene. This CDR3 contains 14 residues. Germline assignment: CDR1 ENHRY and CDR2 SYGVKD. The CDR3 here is CAISGTGSSYEQYF. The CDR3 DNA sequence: TGTGCCATCAGTGGGACAGGGAGCTCCTACGAGCAGTACTTC.

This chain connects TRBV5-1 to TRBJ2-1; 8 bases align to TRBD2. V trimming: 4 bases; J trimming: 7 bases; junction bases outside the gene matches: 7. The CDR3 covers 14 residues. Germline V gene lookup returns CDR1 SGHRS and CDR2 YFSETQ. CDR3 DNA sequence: TGCGCCAGCAGCAAACTAGCGGTGGGGAATGAGCAGTTCTTC. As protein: CASSKLAVGNEQFF.

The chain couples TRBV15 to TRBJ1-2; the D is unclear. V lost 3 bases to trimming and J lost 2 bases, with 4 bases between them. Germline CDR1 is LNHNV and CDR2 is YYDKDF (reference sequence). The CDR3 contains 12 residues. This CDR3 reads CATSRANYGYTF. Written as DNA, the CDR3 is TGTGCCACCAGCAGGGCCAACTATGGCTACACCTTC.

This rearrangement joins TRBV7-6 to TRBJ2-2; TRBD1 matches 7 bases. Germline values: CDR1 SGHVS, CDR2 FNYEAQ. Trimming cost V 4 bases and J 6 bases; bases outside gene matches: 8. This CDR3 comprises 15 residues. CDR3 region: CASSSNRGRAGELFF. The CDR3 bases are TGTGCCAGCAGCTCTAACAGGGGTCGGGCCGGGGAGCTGTTTTTT.

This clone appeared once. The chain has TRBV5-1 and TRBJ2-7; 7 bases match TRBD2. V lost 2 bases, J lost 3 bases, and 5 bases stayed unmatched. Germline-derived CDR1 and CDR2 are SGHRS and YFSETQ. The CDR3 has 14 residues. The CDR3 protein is CASSFGEGYYEQYF. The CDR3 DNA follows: TGCGCCAGCAGCTTCGGGGAGGGGTACTACGAGCAGTACTTC.

CDR3 protein: CASSRTDTQYF. CDR3 DNA: TGTGCCAGCAGCCGGACAGATACGCAGTATTTT. The chain couples TRBV6-1 to TRBJ2-3; D gene uncertain. The CDR3 has 11 residues. Germline-derived CDR1 and CDR2 are MNHNS and SASEGT. V was clipped by 6 bases and J by 3 bases, with 4 bases between them.